This is a list of T cell receptor beta chains from one sample in a study of blood T cells in healthy people across ages. In TCRdb, the 5' RACE reads were re-called with MiXCR into one record per CDR3 protein. The sample includes hundreds of thousands of distinct CDR3 sequences, about 47% of them seen just once. Material for sequencing was blood. These receptor sequences come from a man of 80 years or more in good health. The CDR3 runs from the conserved cysteine through the conserved F or W. The D gene is left open where the match is weak. A row's size may be missing; if present it is once, few, many or a size class.

clone size	V gene	J gene	D gene	CDR3 protein	CDR3 DNA
few	TRBV7-2	TRBJ2-1	-	CACRSGIDNEQFF	TGTGCCTGCCGGAGTGGTATAGACAATGAGCAGTTCTTC
-	TRBV10-3	TRBJ2-2	TRBD2	CALSGRASSDTGELFF	TGTGCCTTGAGCGGGAGGGCCTCTTCGGACACCGGGGAGCTGTTTTTT
-	TRBV27	TRBJ2-3	-	CASKRADTQYF	TGTGCCAGCAAAAGGGCTGACACGCAGTATTTT
-	TRBV12-3/TRBV12-4	TRBJ2-1	-	CASSPSGLHNEQFF	TGTGCCAGCAGTCCCTCGGGTCTACACAATGAGCAGTTCTTC
few	TRBV20-1	TRBJ2-3	TRBD2	CSARLVGGTSGTDTQYF	TGCAGTGCTCGTCTAGTTGGGGGGACTAGCGGGACGGATACGCAGTATTTT
few	TRBV27	TRBJ1-1	-	CASSSLTREEAFF	TGTGCCAGCAGTTCCCTGACTCGTGAAGAAGCTTTCTTT
-	TRBV29-1	TRBJ1-5	-	CSGLDVDGGPQHF	TGCAGCGGGCTAGACGTGGATGGGGGACCCCAGCATTTT
few	TRBV5-1	TRBJ2-7	TRBD1	CASSLWTGQTYEQYF	TGCGCCAGCAGCTTGTGGACAGGGCAAACCTACGAGCAGTACTTC
-	TRBV7-2	TRBJ1-1	-	CASSLQGSDTEAFF	TGTGCCAGCAGCTTACAAGGGAGCGACACTGAAGCTTTCTTT
-	TRBV13	TRBJ2-1	TRBD2	CASSPRTSGGAYEQFF	TGTGCCAGCAGTCCCCGGACTAGCGGGGGGGCCTATGAGCAGTTCTTC
once	TRBV7-2	TRBJ2-3	TRBD2	CASSNGLAGDTQYF	TGTGCCAGCAGCAATGGACTAGCAGGGGATACGCAGTATTTT
few	TRBV18	TRBJ2-5	TRBD1	CASSPGQGTGTQYF	TGTGCCAGCTCACCCGGACAGGGGACGGGGACCCAGTACTTC
-	TRBV19	TRBJ2-1	-	CASSVGAPQSNEQFF	TGTGCCAGTTCTGTCGGGGCGCCACAATCCAATGAGCAGTTCTTC
many	TRBV7-2	TRBJ2-5	TRBD2	CASSLATSGYQETQYF	TGTGCCAGCAGCTTAGCGACTAGCGGGTACCAAGAGACCCAGTACTTC